Below, 26 T cell receptor beta chains from the same sample are listed, as sequenced in a study of neurological immune-mediated disorders. MiXCR was run by TCRdb on the 5' RACE reads, yielding one entry per CDR3 protein. The data hold some 28,000 distinct CDR3 sequences, with approximately 6.6% observed a single time. The material sequenced was PBMCs. The receptors derive from a woman aged 50 to 65 in good health.

This clonotype occurred many times. Mismatch with germline at one junction end may stem from a read error. J is TRBJ2-2 and V is TRBV27, with a weak D call TRBD1 (5 bases). Per germline, CDR1 MNHEY and CDR2 SMNVEV (reference sequence). This CDR3 spans 14 amino acids. This CDR3 is CASSSAGNIGELFF. DNA of the CDR3: TGTGCCAGCAGTTCGGCAGGGAACATCGGGGAGCTGTTTTTT.

This clonotype was picked up many times. The chain combines TRBV28 with TRBJ1-1; 7 bases fit TRBD1. Germline assignment: CDR1 MDHEN and CDR2 SYDVKM. The CDR3 sequence is 15 residues long. V lost 6 bases, J lost 0 bases, and 7 bases stayed unmatched. The CDR3, as DNA: TGTGCCAGCAGCTCATACAGGGGCCTGAACACTGAAGCTTTCTTT. Residues: CASSSYRGLNTEAFF.

At least ten counts were recorded for this clonotype. V and J are TRBV12-3 or TRBV12-4 and TRBJ1-4, with 8 bases matching TRBD1. The CDR3 loop spans 13 amino acids. With V trimmed by 5 bases and J by 8 bases, 4 bases remained unmatched. The DNA for the CDR3 is TGTGCCAGCAGTCAAGACAGGGGAGAAAAACTGTTTTTT. Protein sequence: CASSQDRGEKLFF.

This clonotype has a count of ten or more. The genes are TRBV7-8 and TRBJ2-3; 7 nucleotides match TRBD2. The V gene's germline CDR1 is SGHVS and CDR2 FQNEAQ. The CDR3 runs to 18 residues. The V segment lost 1 base and the J segment 1 base; nucleotides outside the gene matches: 11. This chain's CDR3 is CASSLVSGLGRGTDTQYF. In nucleotides, the CDR3 is TGTGCCAGCAGCTTAGTTAGCGGGTTGGGTAGAGGCACAGATACGCAGTATTTT. Full variable domain (missing parts from reference TRBV7-8 and TRBJ2-3): GAGVSQSPRYKVAKRGQDVALRCDPISGHVSLFWYQQALGQGPEFLTYFQNEAQLDKSGLPSDRFFAERPEGSVSTLKIQRTQQEDSAVYLCASSLVSGLGRGTDTQYFGPGTRLTVL.

The genes are TRBV15 and TRBJ2-1; 9 bases map to TRBD2. Trimming removed 3 bases from V and 6 bases from J; junction bases left unmatched: 3. CDR3 length: 14 residues. Germline assignment: CDR1 LNHNV and CDR2 YYDKDF (reference sequence). CDR3: CATSSLAGINEQFF. Here the CDR3 DNA reads TGTGCCACCAGCAGCCTAGCGGGGATCAATGAGCAGTTCTTC.

This clonotype was counted many times. The chain is built from TRBV5-5 and TRBJ1-4; D not resolved. V was cut by 2 bases and J by 5 bases, with 10 bases left in between. This CDR3 is 14 amino acids long. CDR1 SGHKS and CDR2 YYEKEE come from the germline V gene (reference sequence). CDR3 loop: CASSLFAGNEKLFF. The CDR3 region has the DNA TGTGCCAGCAGCTTATTCGCAGGAAATGAAAAACTGTTTTTT.

This clonotype was observed many times. The rearrangement joins TRBV30 to TRBJ2-3; no reliable D call. The CDR3 sequence is 12 residues long. The germline V and J ends were trimmed by 0 bases and 4 bases, with 5 bases remaining between them. Germline V lookup: CDR1 GTSNPN, CDR2 SVGIG (reference sequence). The CDR3 DNA reads TGTGCCTGGAGTGTATCGGCAGATACGCAGTATTTT. Translating gives CAWSVSADTQYF.

This clonotype was picked up many times. The chain joins TRBV20-1 to TRBJ1-1; D is perhaps TRBD1 (6 bases). This CDR3 has 14 residues. Germline values: CDR1 DFQATT, CDR2 SNEGSKA (reference sequence). V gave up 5 bases and J gave up 0 bases, with 13 bases separating them. The CDR3 loop is CSAAQGSLNTEAFF. CDR3 DNA sequence: TGCAGTGCTGCCCAGGGGTCTCTGAACACTGAAGCTTTCTTT.

This clonotype was seen ten or more times. The chain is built from TRBV28 and TRBJ1-5, with unresolved D. Germline V gene data show CDR1 as MDHEN and CDR2 as SYDVKM. V lost 6 bases, J lost 4 bases, and 7 bases lay in between. This CDR3 has 12 amino acids. The CDR3 loop reads CASRGSNQPQHF. CDR3 in DNA: TGTGCCAGCAGGGGTAGTAATCAGCCCCAGCATTTT.

This clonotype was seen many times. This chain uses TRBV5-1 with TRBJ2-1; 13 positions match TRBD2. V shed 4 bases, J shed 6 bases, and the junction held 7 bases outside the gene matches. This CDR3 comprises 16 residues. Germline V gene sequence: CDR1 SGHRS, CDR2 YFSETQ. The CDR3 coding sequence is TGCGCCAGCAGCGAACAACTAGCGGGGGGGCGCAATGAGCAGTTCTTC. Translating it yields CASSEQLAGGRNEQFF.

At least ten counts were recorded for this clonotype. The chain combines TRBV5-1 with TRBJ2-1; tentatively, D is TRBD1 (5 bases). The CDR3 length is 17 residues. V lost 0 bases and J 5 bases, leaving 18 bases between the germline ends. Germline lookup yields CDR1 SGHRS and CDR2 YFSETQ. The CDR3: CASSLGLGQGLDNEQFF. CDR3 bases: TGCGCCAGCAGCTTGGGTTTAGGGCAGGGTCTGGACAATGAGCAGTTCTTC.

This clonotype was counted ten times or more. The chain couples TRBV10-3 to TRBJ1-2; maybe TRBD1 (6 bases). Germline values: CDR1 ENHRY, CDR2 SYGVKD. Deletions cut 5 bases from V and 7 bases from J, with 20 bases between. CDR3 length equals 15 residues. This CDR3 is CAISLRTEPGGGYTF. CDR3 coding DNA: TGTGCCATCAGTTTAAGGACAGAGCCTGGAGGTGGCTACACCTTC.

This clonotype was detected ten times or more. This rearrangement joins TRBV5-1 to TRBJ2-3; possibly TRBD1 for D (5 bases). V was shortened by 7 bases and J by 3 bases, with 15 bases between the two germline ends. In germline, CDR1 is SGHRS, CDR2 YFSETQ. The CDR3 has 14 residues. The CDR3 protein is CASAPGKRTDTQYF. The CDR3 DNA follows: TGCGCCAGCGCCCCAGGGAAACGGACAGATACGCAGTATTTT.

This clonotype was counted ten times or more. This chain uses TRBV5-1 with TRBJ2-7; maybe TRBD1 (5 bases). Germline-derived CDR1 and CDR2 are SGHRS and YFSETQ. This CDR3 has 12 amino acids. V was shortened by 1 base and J by 5 bases, with 7 bases between the two germline ends. This chain's CDR3 is CASSLTGNEQYF. The CDR3 DNA sequence: TGCGCCAGCAGCTTGACAGGTAACGAGCAGTACTTC.

This clonotype was counted between two and nine times. The chain has TRBV5-5 and TRBJ1-1; 7 bases fit TRBD1. Germline values: CDR1 SGHKS, CDR2 YYEKEE (reference sequence). The V and J ends lost 4 bases and 5 bases, in that order; junction bases with no gene match: 5. This CDR3 has 13 residues. CDR3 loop: CASSVDRRTEAFF. DNA for the CDR3: TGTGCCAGCAGCGTGGACAGGCGGACTGAAGCTTTCTTT.

This clonotype showed up many times. V and J are TRBV5-1 and TRBJ2-2, with unresolved D. V was clipped by 0 bases and J by 5 bases, with 11 bases between them. The CDR3 spans 15 residues. CDR1 is SGHRS, CDR2 YFSETQ, per germline. CDR3 sequence reads: CASSLALDGTGELFF. CDR3 nucleotides: TGCGCCAGCAGCTTGGCCCTCGACGGGACCGGGGAGCTGTTTTTT.

This clonotype appeared many times. V usage is TRBV5-1 and J usage is TRBJ2-7; the match to TRBD2 covers 7 bases. The germline CDR1 and CDR2 sequences are SGHRS and YFSETQ. The ends lost 4 bases at V and 0 bases at J; junction bases unmatched: 7. The CDR3 has 15 residues. The CDR3 loop reads CASSAGLGVSYEQYF. The CDR3, as DNA: TGCGCCAGCAGCGCTGGACTAGGGGTCTCCTACGAGCAGTACTTC. Supplemented by reference TRBV5-1 and TRBJ2-7, the full variable domain reads KAGVTQTPRYLIKTRGQQVTLSCSPISGHRSVSWYQQTPGQGLQFLFEYFSETQRNKGNFPGRFSGRQFSNSRSEMNVSTLELGDSALYLCASSAGLGVSYEQYFGPGTRLTVT.

In its sample, this clonotype was seen many times. The chain couples TRBV7-9 to TRBJ2-7, with 10 bases identical to TRBD1. From germline, CDR1 is SEHNR and CDR2 FQNEAQ (reference sequence). This CDR3 comprises 15 residues. With 5 bases clipped from V and 5 bases from J, the junction kept 9 bases outside the gene matches. The CDR3 bases are TGTGCCAGCAGCCGCCCCGGGACAGGGGACAACGAGCAGTACTTC. Its protein is CASSRPGTGDNEQYF. Together with reference TRBV7-9 and TRBJ2-7, the CDR3 gives the full variable domain: DTGVSQNPRHKITKRGQNVTFRCDPISEHNRLYWYRQTLGQGPEFLTYFQNEAQLEKSRLLSDRFSAERPKGSFSTLEIQRTEQGDSAMYLCASSRPGTGDNEQYFGPGTRLTVT.

This clonotype was observed a few times. The genes are TRBV3-1 and TRBJ2-2, with D unclear. Trimming took 0 bases from V and 3 from J, leaving 2 bases between them. The germline V gene has CDR1 LGHDT and CDR2 YNNKEL (reference sequence). This CDR3 is 13 amino acids long. CDR3 sequence (DNA): TGTGCCAGCAGCCAAGAGTACACCGGGGAGCTGTTTTTT. Amino acids: CASSQEYTGELFF.

This clonotype has ten or more counts. This chain uses TRBV5-1 with TRBJ1-4; 8 bases agree with TRBD1. Germline loops: CDR1 SGHRS, CDR2 YFSETQ. This CDR3 comprises 14 residues. V was clipped by 3 bases and J by 8 bases; unmatched bases: 6. The DNA of the CDR3 is TGCGCCAGCAGCTCCGAAGACAGGGGCGAAAAACTGTTTTTT. Translation gives CASSSEDRGEKLFF.

This clonotype was observed at least ten times. V is TRBV5-1 and J is TRBJ2-1; TRBD2 aligns across 9 bases. The CDR3 covers 15 residues. Looked up from germline, CDR1 is SGHRS and CDR2 is YFSETQ. The V and J ends lost 2 bases and 7 bases, in that order; junction bases with no gene match: 7. The CDR3 nucleotides read TGCGCCAGCAGCTTAAAGCGGGGGGCCAGGAATGAGCAGTTCTTC. This codes for CASSLKRGARNEQFF. Looking up the rest from reference TRBV5-1 and TRBJ2-1 gives the full variable domain: KAGVTQTPRYLIKTRGQQVTLSCSPISGHRSVSWYQQTPGQGLQFLFEYFSETQRNKGNFPGRFSGRQFSNSRSEMNVSTLELGDSALYLCASSLKRGARNEQFFGPGTRLTVL.

This clonotype was observed at least ten times. DNA of the CDR3: TGTGCCAGCAGTTACTCGACAGGAGGGCAGCCCCAGCATTTT. Translated: CASSYSTGGQPQHF. The chain carries TRBV6-2 or TRBV6-3 and TRBJ1-5; possibly TRBD1 for D (6 bases). CDR1 MNHEY and CDR2 SVGEGT come from the germline V gene. V was trimmed by 0 bases and J by 7 bases, leaving 10 bases between them. The CDR3 is 14 residues long.

This clonotype occurred many times. The rearrangement joins TRBV20-1 to TRBJ1-3; D not certain. This CDR3 is 17 amino acids long. Trimming shortened V by 4 bases and J by 0 bases, and 19 bases separated the two germline ends. The germline V gene has CDR1 DFQATT and CDR2 SNEGSKA (reference sequence). This chain's CDR3 is CSAKPLEGGGSGNTIYF. For the CDR3, the DNA is TGCAGTGCTAAGCCCTTGGAGGGTGGAGGCTCTGGAAACACCATATATTTT.

This clonotype was seen many times. The chain carries TRBV4-2 and TRBJ2-6; possible D gene TRBD2, 5 bases. Germline lookup yields CDR1 LGHNA and CDR2 YNFKEQ. This CDR3 contains 15 residues. Trimming stripped 2 bases from V and 2 bases from J, with 7 bases between. The CDR3 coding sequence is TGTGCCAGCAGCCAAAGCGGAGCTGGGGCCAACGTCCTGACTTTC. Protein product: CASSQSGAGANVLTF.

The chain uses TRBV29-1 and TRBJ2-7; 9 bases align to TRBD1. Losses at the gene ends were 7 bases for V and 5 bases for J; bases not matched to a gene: 6. CDR1 and CDR2 from the germline V gene are SQVTM and ANQGSEA. The CDR3 runs 12 residues. DNA for the CDR3: TGCAGCGCTACTGGGACAGGGAACGAGCAGTACTTC. It yields the protein CSATGTGNEQYF.

This clonotype occurred many times. The gene calls are TRBV7-9 and TRBJ2-1, with D maybe TRBD2 (6 bases). This CDR3 has 13 residues. Trimming stripped 7 bases from V and 6 bases from J, with 13 bases between. Germline CDR1 reads SEHNR; CDR2 reads FQNEAQ (reference sequence). For the CDR3, the DNA is TGTGCCAGCACCCGGGCCGGGGGCAATGAGCAGTTCTTC. Encoded protein: CASTRAGGNEQFF. Full variable domain (missing parts from reference TRBV7-9 and TRBJ2-1): DTGVSQNPRHKITKRGQNVTFRCDPISEHNRLYWYRQTLGQGPEFLTYFQNEAQLEKSRLLSDRFSAERPKGSFSTLEIQRTEQGDSAMYLCASTRAGGNEQFFGPGTRLTVL.